This record concerns one T cell receptor beta chain sequence. The record originates from a study of blood T cell repertoires in COVID-19. Study information: Sites in the United States, Italy and Spain provided acute and convalescent COVID-19 samples. T cells, B-cell-depleted T cells, or PBMCs supplied cDNA or gDNA.

Authors' methods: How many nucleated cells were present was estimated from reference gene primer amplification. The protocol was immunoSEQ multiplex PCR, while the TCRdb copy is restricted to in-frame clones and leaves out a portion. D and trimming were read from the DNA, whereas the V and J calls and clone size are those reported in that table. This sample has about 110,000 clones, with about four fifths found just once. This CDR3 region has 14 residues. Germline CDR1 SNHLY, CDR2 FYNNEI. V was pared by 3 bases and J by 8 bases, with 16 bases between. The sample comprised peripheral blood. This TCR was recovered from a woman aged 55-70 years with acute or convalescent COVID-19. The chain carries TRBV2 and TRBJ1-2; D is perhaps TRBD1 (5 bases). The CDR3: CASSDASRDLGYTF. CDR3 nucleotide sequence: TGTGCCAGCAGTGATGCTTCCCGGGACTTGGGCTACACCTTC.